The 17 T cell receptor beta chains given below trace back to one sample, sequenced in a study of glioma-infiltrating T cells. The iRepertoire nested amplicon-rescue multiplex PCR amplified TCR alpha and beta CDR3s from RNA. Each CDR3 protein is one row after TCRdb ran MiXCR on the multiplex PCR reads. The sample holds about 200,000 distinct CDR3 sequences, 25% to 35% seen once. The material sequenced was glioma tissue, nonneoplastic brain tissue, or PBMCs (not recorded which). These receptors came from a human donor with low-grade glioma or glioblastoma, undergoing nonglioma brain surgery, or in good health (not recorded which).

Regarding this clonotype: This could be a read error, since a much larger clone is one nucleotide away. V usage is TRBV9 and J usage is TRBJ1-1, with D uncertain. This CDR3 is 14 amino acids long. The germline V gene encodes CDR1 SGDLS and CDR2 YYNGEE. Trimming pared 4 bases from V and 4 bases from J, leaving 14 bases between. CDR3 sequence reads: CASSLYPGGTEAFF. CDR3 bases: TGTGCCAGCAGCTTATACCCGGGAGGCACTGAAGCTTTCTTT.

This clonotype was counted at least ten times. The gene calls are TRBV5-1 and TRBJ2-7; D possibly corresponds to TRBD2 (7 bases). Germline assignment: CDR1 SGHRS and CDR2 YFSETQ. V was shortened by 10 bases and J by 9 bases, with 17 bases between the two germline ends. This CDR3 comprises 11 residues. CDR3 nucleotides: TGCGCCTCCAGGGGAGGGGACGTGCAGTACTTC. Translating it yields CASRGGDVQYF.

This clonotype was detected many times. V gene TRBV6-2 or TRBV6-3 combines with J gene TRBJ2-7, with D possibly called TRBD1 or TRBD2 (7 bases each). Germline V gene data show CDR1 as MNHEY and CDR2 as SVGEGT. V was shortened by 2 bases and J by 5 bases, with 22 bases between the two germline ends. The CDR3 is 17 amino acids. CDR3 nucleotide sequence: TGTGCCAGCAGTTACGGTGGCAGGGGGACTAATCGGAACGAGCAGTACTTC. The encoded protein is CASSYGGRGTNRNEQYF.

This clonotype was picked up many times. CDR3 protein: CASSPTTSGIPDTQYF. Here the CDR3 DNA reads TGTGCCAGCAGTCCAACAACTAGCGGGATCCCAGATACGCAGTATTTT. The rearrangement uses TRBV6-2 or TRBV6-3 and TRBJ2-3; 10 positions match TRBD2. The CDR3 runs 16 residues. J was trimmed by 4 bases and V by 5 bases; bases with no gene match: 9. Germline V lookup: CDR1 MNHEY, CDR2 SVGEGT.

The J gene is TRBJ2-1, the V gene TRBV4-1; 12 bases align to TRBD2. The germline V gene has CDR1 MGHRA and CDR2 YSYEKL. V shed 8 bases, J shed 9 bases, and the junction held 11 bases outside the gene matches. The CDR3 is made up of 15 amino acids. For the CDR3, the DNA is TGCGCCAGCCGCATTCTAGCGGGAGGGGACGCTGAGCAGTTCTTC. Protein: CASRILAGGDAEQFF.

This clonotype was counted ten times or more. The gene calls are TRBV6-2 or TRBV6-3 and TRBJ2-5, with D possibly matching TRBD1 (5 bases). CDR1 and CDR2 (germline): MNHEY, SVGEGT. V dropped 5 bases and J dropped 7 bases, with 17 bases sitting between them. This CDR3 comprises 14 residues. The CDR3 region has the DNA TGTGCCAGCAGTCCCATATACCTCGACAGGACCCAGTACTTC. Translated: CASSPIYLDRTQYF.

Many counts were recorded for this clonotype. J is TRBJ2-5 and V is TRBV25-1, with a tentative D call TRBD1 (7 bases). The CDR3 is 13 amino acids. The germline V gene has CDR1 MGHDK and CDR2 SYGVNS. Deletions cut 5 bases from V and 5 bases from J, with 12 bases between. CDR3 DNA sequence: TGTGCCAGCAGTCCGACAGGGAGGGAGACCCAGTACTTC. Protein product: CASSPTGRETQYF. The entire variable domain, with the rest obtained from reference TRBV25-1 and TRBJ2-5, is as follows: EADIYQTPRYLVIGTGKKITLECSQTMGHDKMYWYQQDPGMELHLIHYSYGVNSTEKGDLSSESTVSRIRTEHFPLTLESARPSHTSQYLCASSPTGRETQYFGPGTRLLVL.

Of note for this clonotype: A much larger clone sits a single nucleotide away, making a read error possible. The CDR3 coding sequence is TGCAGTGCTAGAGATCCGACTAGCGGGTATTACAATGAGCAGTCCTTC. This translates into CSARDPTSGYYNEQSF. This chain uses TRBV20-1 with TRBJ2-1; 10 bases agree with TRBD2. The CDR3 contains 16 residues. Germline loops: CDR1 DFQATT, CDR2 SNEGSKA (reference sequence).

This clonotype was detected many times. V gene TRBV10-3 combines with J gene TRBJ2-7; weak D call: TRBD2 (5 bases). Germline V gene lookup returns CDR1 ENHRY and CDR2 SYGVKD. The CDR3 consists of 12 residues. The V end was cut by 6 bases, the J end by 0 bases, with 6 bases between. CDR3 region: CAIRDSSYEQYF. Here the CDR3 DNA reads TGTGCCATCAGGGACTCCTCCTACGAGCAGTACTTC.

The CDR3 DNA is TGTGTAGTTATTGAAACCCTGTTTTTT. Its protein is CVVIETLFF. The chain carries TRBV27 and TRBJ1-4, with D hard to call. CDR1 is MNHEY, CDR2 SMNVEV, per germline (reference sequence). The CDR3 spans 9 residues. The whole variable domain, filled in from reference TRBV27 and TRBJ1-4, reads EAQVTQNPRYLITVTGKKLTVTCSQNMNHEYMSWYRQDPGLGLRQIYYSMNVEVTDKGDVPEGYKVSRKEKRNFPLILESPSPNQTSLYFCVVIETLFFGSGTQLSVL.

There are many counts of this clonotype. The chain combines TRBV14 with TRBJ2-1, with TRBD2 identical over 9 bases. The CDR3 runs 15 residues. With 2 bases clipped from V and 6 bases from J, the junction kept 5 bases outside the gene matches. The germline gives CDR1 SGHDN, CDR2 FVKESK. CDR3 region: CASSQSGRPSNEQFF. The CDR3 coding sequence is TGTGCCAGCAGCCAAAGCGGGAGGCCCTCCAATGAGCAGTTCTTC.

Worth noting for this clonotype: One junction end does not reproduce the germline sequence, and a read error may be involved. For the CDR3, the DNA is TGCGCCAGCAGCCAGCAAACCGGGACAGGGGATCAAGAGACCCAGTGCTTC. It codes for CASSQQTGTGDQETQCF. The rearrangement links TRBV4-1 to TRBJ2-5; 10 nucleotides agree with TRBD1. The germline V gene encodes CDR1 MGHRA and CDR2 YSYEKL. This CDR3 contains 17 residues.

This clonotype was seen a handful of times. A read error may explain this, as a much larger clone is one base away. The chain is built from TRBV24-1 and TRBJ2-1; D might be TRBD1 (5 bases). The CDR3 is 14 residues long. Germline CDR1 is KGHDR and CDR2 is SFDVKD. V was cut by 8 bases and J by 9 bases, with 19 bases left in between. Here the CDR3 reads CATNDPGSAVEQFF. Here the CDR3 DNA reads TGTGCCACCAATGACCCAGGGTCGGCAGTTGAGCAGTTCTTC.

As for this clonotype: Since a much larger clone is just one base distant, this may be a read error. This sequence joins TRBV29-1 and TRBJ1-1, with 7 nucleotides matching TRBD1. The CDR3 loop spans 13 amino acids. CDR1 and CDR2 from the germline V gene are SQVTM and ANQGSEA. The CDR3 reads CSVQLRGNAEAFF. In nucleotides, the CDR3 is TGCAGCGTCCAGCTCAGGGGGAACGCTGAAGCTTTCTTT.

This chain connects TRBV19 to TRBJ2-7, with D uncertain. The CDR3 consists of 15 residues. The V gene lost 1 base and the J gene lost 2 bases, with 12 bases spanning the gap. Germline V CDR1 and CDR2: LNHDA, SQIVND (reference sequence). In DNA form, the CDR3 reads TGTGCCAGTAGTATAGTAGCCTTCGGCACCTACGAGCAGTACTTC. As protein: CASSIVAFGTYEQYF. Supplemented by reference TRBV19 and TRBJ2-7, the full variable domain reads DGGITQSPKYLFRKEGQNVTLSCEQNLNHDAMYWYRQDPGQGLRLIYYSQIVNDFQKGDIAEGYSVSREKKESFPLTVTSAQKNPTAFYLCASSIVAFGTYEQYFGPGTRLTVT.

This clonotype has at least ten counts. This chain joins TRBV6-1 and TRBJ2-7, with D possibly TRBD2 on 5 matching bases. This CDR3 is 13 amino acids long. V was trimmed by 6 bases and J by 9 bases, leaving 18 bases between them. CDR1 and CDR2 (germline): MNHNS, SASEGT. CDR3 coding DNA: TGTGCCAGCAGGAGGATGCCAGCGGATTGGCAGTACTTC. Protein: CASRRMPADWQYF.

In its sample, this clonotype was seen many times. V gene TRBV27 combines with J gene TRBJ2-7, with 7 bases aligning to TRBD2. The CDR3 loop spans 12 amino acids. Germline V CDR1 and CDR2: MNHEY, SMNVEV (reference sequence). V was clipped by 6 bases and J by 6 bases; unmatched bases: 5. The CDR3 region has the DNA TGTGCCAGCAGGGGGGGGGACCCCGAGCAGTACTTC. It is translated as CASRGGDPEQYF.